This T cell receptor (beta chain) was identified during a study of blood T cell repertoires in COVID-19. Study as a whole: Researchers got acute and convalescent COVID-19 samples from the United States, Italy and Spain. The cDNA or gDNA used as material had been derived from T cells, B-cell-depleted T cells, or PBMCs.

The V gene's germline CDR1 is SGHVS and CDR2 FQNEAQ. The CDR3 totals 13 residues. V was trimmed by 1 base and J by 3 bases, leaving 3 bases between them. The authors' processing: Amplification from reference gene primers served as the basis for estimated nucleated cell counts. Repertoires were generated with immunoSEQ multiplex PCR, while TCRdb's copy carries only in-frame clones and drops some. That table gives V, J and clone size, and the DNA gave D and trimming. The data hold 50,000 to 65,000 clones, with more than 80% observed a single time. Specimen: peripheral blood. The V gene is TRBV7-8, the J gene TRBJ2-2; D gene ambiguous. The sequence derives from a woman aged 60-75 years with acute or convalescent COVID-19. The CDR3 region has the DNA TGTGCCAGCAGCTTAGTCGACACCGGGGAGCTGTTTTTT. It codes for CASSLVDTGELFF.